This T cell receptor (beta chain) was obtained from a study of somatic mutations in cytotoxic T cells in rheumatoid arthritis. Sequenced by immunoSEQ multiplex PCR; TCRdb stores in-frame clones only, minus some. The repertoire holds 19,000 or so clones, more than 60% seen once, with roughly 23% in the top ten. Separation of CD4+ and CD8+ cells was performed by positive magnetic bead selection, and purity was verified by flow cytometry. Whole-study results and caveats: CD8+ clonality rose with age in rheumatoid arthritis patients, unlike in healthy controls.

In the case of this clone: The antigen remains undetermined.

The specimen was CD8+ T cells sorted from blood. The sequence was obtained from a woman aged 60-75 years in good health.

CDR3 in amino acids: CASSENPVNPAKNIQYF. DNA of the CDR3: TGTGCCAGCAGTGAAAACCCAGTAAACCCAGCCAAAAACATTCAGTACTTC. The V call is TRBV6-1, the J call TRBJ2-4; D unclear. V shed 2 bases and J shed 0 bases, with 14 bases lying between them. Germline V CDR1 and CDR2: MNHNS, SASEGT. The CDR3 is 17 residues long.